This TCR beta chain was captured by sequencing in a study of T-cell reconstitution after alpha-beta-depleted transplantation in children (dated by TCRdb to about 2016). Background for the entire study: The study quantitatively tracked T-cell immune reconstitution after TCRalphabeta/CD19-depleted allogeneic hematopoietic cell transplantation in children using TCR repertoire profiling. On the study overall, not on this receptor specifically: The apparently early alphabetaT-cell count recovery about two months after transplant was reportedly dependent on only several hundred rapidly expanded clones derived from non-depleted graft cells. In some patients, high TCRbeta diversity at day 60 was attributed to recipient T cells and intrathymic progenitors that had survived conditioning. Over subsequent months, a decline in hyperexpanded clone frequencies was noted, and after one year, T-cell counts and TCRbeta diversity were mostly ascribed to newly produced T cells.

About this clonotype: The antigen this receptor binds is unknown. No base quality information exists; no much larger clone differs at one position.

According to the study, the label for this sample's treatment or condition signals: allogeneic hematopoietic cell transplantation with graft depleted of TCRalphabeta T cells and CD19 B cells. The children who served as transplant recipients had been given grafts of TCRalphabeta/CD19-depleted allogeneic hematopoietic cells. The library came from PCR. Data came from an Illumina HiSeq 2500. TCR libraries were prepared with molecular barcoding, using unique molecular identifiers to normalize TCRbeta repertoire quantification. TCRdb passed the public sequencing reads through fastp at Q25 and MiXCR, retaining productive beta sequences. Here each entry gathers all rows of one CDR3 protein and keeps the most common genes and DNA. The sample includes 450,000 to 550,000 distinct CDR3 sequences, with over 9.5% observed a single time. The ten largest clones represent around 13% of the sample. The sequence was obtained from a female patient aged 2 to 10 who had a stem cell transplant for aplastic anemia, so the T cells may come from the graft donor. This specimen was PBMCs, mostly from graft donor cells, taken 180 days after TCRalphabeta/CD19-depleted stem cell transplant.

The CDR3 protein is CSVEDRLAGSGAGNTGELFF. At the DNA level, the sequence is TGCAGCGTTGAAGATCGACTAGCGGGGAGCGGGGCCGGGAACACCGGGGAGCTGTTTTTT. This chain joins TRBV29-1 to TRBJ2-2; 11 nucleotides in the junction match TRBD2. Per the germline V gene, SQVTM is the CDR1 and ANQGSEA is the CDR2. The CDR3 holds 20 amino acids from the cysteine to the phenylalanine. The only DNA kept is the CDR3, 60 bases in frame from the first base. V has 0 bases trimmed and J has 1 base trimmed; junction bases matching no gene number 13.